These 11 T cell receptor beta chains came from one sample sequenced in a study of blood T cell repertoires in COVID-19. Only in-frame clones appear in the TCRdb table, and some are missing; sequencing was by immunoSEQ multiplex PCR. The sample contains tens of thousands of clones, 81% of which appear only once. Sequenced: peripheral blood. These receptors were obtained from a woman aged 80 or older with active or convalescent COVID-19.

The J gene is TRBJ1-3, the V gene TRBV2; D not resolved. Germline V gene lookup returns CDR1 SNHLY and CDR2 FYNNEI. The V end lost 3 bases, the J end lost 0 bases, and 6 bases lay between the germline ends. The CDR3 covers 14 residues. CDR3 residues: CASSDRYSGNTIYF. The CDR3 DNA reads TGTGCCAGCAGTGATCGGTACTCTGGAAACACCATATATTTT.

J is TRBJ2-1 and V is TRBV13; D is undetermined. Trimming left V 2 bases short and J 7 bases short, with 3 bases between. The germline V gene has CDR1 PRHDT and CDR2 FYEKMQ (reference sequence). CDR3 size: 11 residues. CDR3 sequence: CASSLSNEQFF. In DNA, the CDR3 is TGTGCCAGCAGCTTATCGAATGAGCAGTTCTTC.

This rearrangement joins TRBV11-1 to TRBJ2-7, with 7 positions matching TRBD2. The J segment lost 3 bases and the V segment lost 3 bases, leaving 8 bases of the junction unmatched. Germline CDR1 reads SGHAT; CDR2 reads FQDESV (reference sequence). The CDR3 has 15 amino acids. CDR3 nucleotides: TGTGCCAGCAGCTTGTCCGACCGGGGGGTCTACGAGCAGTACTTC. This sequence encodes CASSLSDRGVYEQYF.

Only one count was recorded for this clone. The chain has TRBV5-4 and TRBJ2-3; TRBD2 aligns across 10 bases. Trimming at V came to 0 bases and at J to 0 bases, leaving 7 bases not matched to a gene. The CDR3 has 18 residues. Germline CDR1 and CDR2: SGHNT and YYREEE (reference sequence). CDR3 amino acids: CASSLGAGGVSSTDTQYF. DNA of the CDR3: TGTGCCAGCAGCTTGGGAGCGGGGGGGGTCTCGAGCACAGATACGCAGTATTTT.

The J gene is TRBJ2-2, the V gene TRBV7-9; possible D gene TRBD2, 6 bases. The CDR3 loop spans 14 amino acids. Germline loops: CDR1 SEHNR, CDR2 FQNEAQ (reference sequence). Trimming pared 3 bases from V and 2 bases from J, leaving 7 bases between. The CDR3 region has the DNA TGTGCCAGCAGCTTTAGCGGCAACACCGGGGAGCTGTTTTTT. Translating it yields CASSFSGNTGELFF.

The rearrangement joins TRBV19 to TRBJ2-5, with 8 bases identical to TRBD1. With 6 bases clipped from V and 4 bases from J, the junction kept 4 bases outside the gene matches. Germline V gives CDR1 LNHDA, CDR2 SQIVND (reference sequence). This CDR3 contains 13 residues. The DNA for the CDR3 is TGTGCCAGTAGGGTCACAGGGGGAGAGACCCAGTACTTC. This encodes CASRVTGGETQYF.

V and J are TRBV29-1 and TRBJ2-7; 7 nucleotides align to TRBD2. The CDR3 has 13 residues. V shed 7 bases and J 0 bases; nucleotides not matched to a gene: 6. CDR1 is SQVTM and CDR2 is ANQGSEA in the germline V gene. The CDR3 loop reads CSGGGESSYEQYF. In DNA, the CDR3 is TGCAGCGGGGGGGGAGAAAGCTCCTACGAGCAGTACTTC.

The chain is built from TRBV6-1 and TRBJ2-7, with 8 positions matching TRBD1. After removal of 4 bases from V and 1 base from J, the junction contained 3 bases not matched to a gene. The CDR3 runs to 14 residues. Germline CDR1 reads MNHNS; CDR2 reads SASEGT. CDR3 sequence (DNA): TGTGCCAGCAGTGGACAGGGGCTATCCTACGAGCAGTACTTC. Its protein is CASSGQGLSYEQYF.

This clone was seen only a few times. The chain is built from TRBV6-5 and TRBJ2-1; 14 bases line up with TRBD2. V gave up 6 bases and J gave up 16 bases; unmatched junction bases: 14. CDR1 and CDR2 from the germline V gene are MNHEY and SVGAGI. This CDR3 contains 15 residues. The CDR3 spells CASRTSGGAPSIGFF. In nucleotides, the CDR3 is TGTGCCAGCAGGACTAGCGGGGGGGCCCCGTCAATTGGATTCTTC.

CDR3 sequence (DNA): TGTGCCAGCAGTTACATGGTAGGGGATGGCTACACCTTC. This translates into CASSYMVGDGYTF. The J gene is TRBJ1-2, the V gene TRBV6-5, with D possibly being TRBD1 (5 bases). CDR1 is MNHEY and CDR2 is SVGAGI in the germline V gene. CDR3 size: 13 residues. Between the trimmed V and J ends, which lost 2 bases and 6 bases, there was a span of 10 bases.

The chain has TRBV6-6 and TRBJ1-1; 10 nucleotides match TRBD1. The CDR3 spans 13 residues. Trimming at V came to 10 bases and at J to 6 bases, leaving 8 bases not matched to a gene. From germline, CDR1 is MNHNY and CDR2 SVGAGI (reference sequence). The CDR3 DNA reads TGTGCCACCAAGACAGGGGGCAATTCTGAAGCTTTCTTT. Translating it yields CATKTGGNSEAFF.